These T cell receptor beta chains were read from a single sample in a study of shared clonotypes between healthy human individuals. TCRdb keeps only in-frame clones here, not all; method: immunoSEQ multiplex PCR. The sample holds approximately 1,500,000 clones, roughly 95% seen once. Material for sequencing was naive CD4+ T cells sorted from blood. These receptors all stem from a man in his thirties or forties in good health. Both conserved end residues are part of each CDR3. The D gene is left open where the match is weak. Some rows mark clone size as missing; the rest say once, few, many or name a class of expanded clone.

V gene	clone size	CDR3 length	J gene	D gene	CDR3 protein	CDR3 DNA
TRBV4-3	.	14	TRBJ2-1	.	CASSHGQSYNEQFF	TGCGCCAGCAGCCACGGACAGTCCTACAATGAGCAGTTCTTC
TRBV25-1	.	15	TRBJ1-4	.	CASSDLPGRNEKLFF	TGTGCCAGCAGTGACCTCCCTGGGAGAAATGAAAAACTGTTTTTT
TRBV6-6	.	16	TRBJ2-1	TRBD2	CASTFAGAGGDNEQFF	TGTGCCAGCACCTTCGCCGGCGCGGGGGGGGACAATGAGCAGTTCTTC
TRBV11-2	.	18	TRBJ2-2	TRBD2	CASSLLLLAGAKPGELFF	TGTGCCAGCAGCTTACTACTTCTAGCGGGAGCCAAGCCCGGGGAGCTGTTTTTT
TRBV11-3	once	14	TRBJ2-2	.	CASSRVTNTGELFF	TGTGCCAGCAGCCGCGTCACGAACACCGGGGAGCTGTTTTTT
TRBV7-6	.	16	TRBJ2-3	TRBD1	CASSLGTGGSTDTQYF	TGTGCCAGCAGCTTGGGGACAGGGGGTAGCACAGATACGCAGTATTTT
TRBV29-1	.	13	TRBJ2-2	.	CSVGLKNTGELFF	TGCAGCGTTGGTCTCAAGAACACCGGGGAGCTGTTTTTT
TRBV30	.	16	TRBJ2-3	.	CAWSVPPRARTDTQYF	TGTGCCTGGAGTGTACCCCCTAGGGCCCGCACAGATACGCAGTATTTT
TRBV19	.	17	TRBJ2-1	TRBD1	CASSPSLGQGVYNEQFF	TGTGCCAGTAGCCCTTCCCTTGGGCAGGGGGTCTACAATGAGCAGTTCTTC
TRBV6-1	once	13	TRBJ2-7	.	CASTRLQGYEQYF	TGTGCCAGCACCAGATTACAAGGCTACGAGCAGTACTTC
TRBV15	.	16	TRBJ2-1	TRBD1	CATSRGGTGSYNEQFF	TGTGCCACCAGCAGAGGCGGGACAGGGTCCTACAATGAGCAGTTCTTC
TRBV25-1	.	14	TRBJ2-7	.	CASSEYIPGSEQYF	TGTGCCAGCAGTGAATATATTCCGGGGAGCGAGCAGTACTTC
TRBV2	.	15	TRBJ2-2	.	CASQTYTGPTGELFF	TGTGCCAGCCAAACCTACACAGGGCCCACCGGGGAGCTGTTTTTT
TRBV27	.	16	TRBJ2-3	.	CASSLFSRRVTDTQYF	TGTGCCAGCAGTTTATTTTCTAGGAGGGTCACAGATACGCAGTATTTT
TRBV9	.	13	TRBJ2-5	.	CASNQAGLETQYF	TGTGCCAGCAACCAAGCAGGTTTGGAGACCCAGTACTTC
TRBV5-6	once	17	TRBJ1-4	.	CASSTVGGLSEDEKLFF	TGTGCCAGCAGCACCGTTGGGGGTCTCTCAGAAGATGAAAAACTGTTTTTT
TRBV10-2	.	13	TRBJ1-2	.	CASSERQSYGYTF	TGCGCCAGCAGTGAGCGACAGAGCTATGGCTACACCTTC
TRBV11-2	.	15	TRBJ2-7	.	CASSFIRGARYEQYF	TGTGCCAGCAGCTTCATCAGGGGGGCGCGCTACGAGCAGTACTTC
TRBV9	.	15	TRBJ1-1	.	CASSATAPGNTEAFF	TGTGCCAGCAGCGCGACAGCCCCCGGGAACACTGAAGCTTTCTTT
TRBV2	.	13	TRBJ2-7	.	CASSEGFPYEQYF	TGTGCCAGCAGTGAAGGTTTCCCCTACGAGCAGTACTTC
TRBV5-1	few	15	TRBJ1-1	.	CASSLIQARGTEAFF	TGCGCCAGCAGCTTGATACAGGCTCGGGGGACTGAAGCTTTCTTT
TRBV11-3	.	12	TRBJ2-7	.	CASSKDPREQYF	TGTGCCAGCAGCAAAGACCCCCGGGAGCAGTACTTC
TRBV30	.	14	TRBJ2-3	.	CAWSVWDHTDTQYF	TGTGCCTGGAGTGTATGGGACCATACAGATACGCAGTATTTT
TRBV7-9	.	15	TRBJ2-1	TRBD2	CASSQTSGSLDEQFF	TGTGCCAGCAGCCAGACTAGCGGGAGTTTAGATGAGCAGTTCTTC
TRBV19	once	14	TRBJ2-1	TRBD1	CASSMLQGAVKQFF	TGTGCCAGTAGTATGTTGCAGGGGGCAGTGAAGCAGTTCTTC
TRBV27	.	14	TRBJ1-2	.	CASSPPTGNYGYTF	TGTGCCAGCAGTCCCCCCACAGGGAACTATGGCTACACCTTC
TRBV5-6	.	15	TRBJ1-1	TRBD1	CASSLHGTGVTEAFF	TGTGCCAGCAGCTTGCATGGGACAGGGGTCACTGAAGCTTTCTTT
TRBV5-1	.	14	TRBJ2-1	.	CASSRRMGDNEQFF	TGCGCCAGCAGCCGAAGGATGGGAGACAATGAGCAGTTCTTC
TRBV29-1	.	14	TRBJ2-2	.	CSVGPKVDTGELFF	TGCAGCGTTGGCCCCAAGGTGGACACCGGGGAGCTGTTTTTT
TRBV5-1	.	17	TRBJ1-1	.	CASSLWGDALTNTEAFF	TGCGCCAGCAGCTTGTGGGGGGACGCCTTAACGAACACTGAAGCTTTCTTT
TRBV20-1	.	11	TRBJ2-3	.	CSGTLSDTQYF	TGCAGTGGGACCTTGTCGGATACGCAGTATTTT
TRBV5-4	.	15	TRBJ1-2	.	CASSLGRARNYGYTF	TGTGCCAGCAGCTTAGGCCGGGCGAGGAACTATGGCTACACCTTC
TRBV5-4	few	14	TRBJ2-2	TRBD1	CASSPGQGTGELFF	TGTGCCAGCAGCCCTGGACAGGGGACCGGGGAGCTGTTTTTT
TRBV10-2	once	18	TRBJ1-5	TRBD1	CASSESVAGTVTNQPQHF	TGCGCCAGCAGTGAGTCTGTAGCCGGGACAGTGACCAATCAGCCCCAGCATTTT
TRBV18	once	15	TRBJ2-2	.	CASSPITGATGELFF	TGTGCCAGCTCACCAATTACCGGGGCCACCGGGGAGCTGTTTTTT
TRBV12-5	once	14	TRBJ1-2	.	CASATPPANQGYTF	TGTGCTAGTGCCACTCCGCCCGCAAACCAGGGCTACACCTTC
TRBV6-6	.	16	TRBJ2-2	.	CASSFLGVGNTGELFF	TGTGCCAGCAGCTTTTTGGGGGTAGGGAACACCGGGGAGCTGTTTTTT
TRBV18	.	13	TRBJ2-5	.	CASSPASSETQYF	TGTGCCAGCTCACCCGCTAGCTCGGAGACCCAGTACTTC
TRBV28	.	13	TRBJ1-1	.	CASSRTVNTEAFF	TGTGCCAGCAGTCGGACGGTGAACACTGAAGCTTTCTTT
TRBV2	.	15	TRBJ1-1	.	CASSPTIERHTEAFF	TGTGCCAGCAGTCCCACGATCGAGCGACACACTGAAGCTTTCTTT
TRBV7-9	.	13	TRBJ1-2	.	CASSRGGNYGYTF	TGTGCCAGCAGCCGAGGGGGGAACTATGGCTACACCTTC
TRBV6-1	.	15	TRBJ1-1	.	CASTPLNNMNTEAFF	TGTGCCAGCACCCCCCTTAACAACATGAACACTGAAGCTTTCTTT
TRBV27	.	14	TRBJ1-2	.	CASRSGVPNYGYTF	TGTGCCAGCAGATCAGGGGTCCCTAACTATGGCTACACCTTC
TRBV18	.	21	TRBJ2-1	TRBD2	CASSPQGSGDRASGRYNEQFF	TGTGCCAGCTCACCTCAAGGATCAGGGGATAGGGCTAGCGGGCGCTACAATGAGCAGTTCTTC
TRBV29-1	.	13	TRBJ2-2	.	CSGRKSNTGELFF	TGCAGCGGACGGAAGAGCAACACCGGGGAGCTGTTTTTT
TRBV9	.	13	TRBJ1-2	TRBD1	CASSVEGASGYTF	TGTGCCAGCAGCGTAGAGGGGGCCAGTGGCTACACCTTC
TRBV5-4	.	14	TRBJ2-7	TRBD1	CASSHRQGAYEQYF	TGTGCCAGCAGCCATCGACAGGGGGCCTACGAGCAGTACTTC
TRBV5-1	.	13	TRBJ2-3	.	CASSLVPGDTQYF	TGCGCCAGCAGCTTGGTGCCCGGAGATACGCAGTATTTT
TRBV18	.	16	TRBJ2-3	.	CASSPIPVVGANTQYF	TGTGCCAGCTCACCGATCCCGGTTGTCGGGGCAAATACGCAGTATTTT